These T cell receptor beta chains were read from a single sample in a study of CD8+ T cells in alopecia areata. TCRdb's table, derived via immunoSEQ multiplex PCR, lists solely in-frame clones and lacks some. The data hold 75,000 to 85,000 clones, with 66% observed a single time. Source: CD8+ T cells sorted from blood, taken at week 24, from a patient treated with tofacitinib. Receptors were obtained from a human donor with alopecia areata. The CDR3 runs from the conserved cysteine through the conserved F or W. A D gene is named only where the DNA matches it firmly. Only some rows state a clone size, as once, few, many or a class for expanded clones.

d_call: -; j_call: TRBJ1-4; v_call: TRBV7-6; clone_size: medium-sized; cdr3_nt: TGTGCCAGCAGCCCAAATTGGGCTCTCTTGGGTGAAAAACTGTTTTTT; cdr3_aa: CASSPNWALLGEKLFF
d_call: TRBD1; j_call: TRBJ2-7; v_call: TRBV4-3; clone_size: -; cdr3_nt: TGCGCCAGCAGCCAAAGCCTCGGGACAGTATCCTACGAGCAGTACTTC; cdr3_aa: CASSQSLGTVSYEQYF
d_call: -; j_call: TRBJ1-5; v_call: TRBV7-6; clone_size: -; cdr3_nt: TGTGCCAGCAGCTTAGAAATTAGCGGGCCCCAGCATTTT; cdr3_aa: CASSLEISGPQHF
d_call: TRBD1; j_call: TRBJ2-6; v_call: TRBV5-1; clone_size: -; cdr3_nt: TGCGCCAGCAGCCAGGACAGGGGGTTCCGCTCTGGGGCCAACGTCCTGACTTTC; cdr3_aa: CASSQDRGFRSGANVLTF
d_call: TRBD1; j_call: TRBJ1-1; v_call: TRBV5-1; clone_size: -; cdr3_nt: TGCGCCAGCAGCAAGTTCAGGGGGCTAGACACTGAAGCTTTCTTT; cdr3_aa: CASSKFRGLDTEAFF
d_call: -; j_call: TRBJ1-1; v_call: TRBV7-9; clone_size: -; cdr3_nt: TGTGCCAGCAGCTTAGGGTTCCTGGGATTGAACACTGAAGCTTTCTTT; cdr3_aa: CASSLGFLGLNTEAFF
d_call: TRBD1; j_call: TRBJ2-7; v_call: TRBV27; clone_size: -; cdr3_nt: TGTGCCAGCAGTTTATCGCCTGACAGGGCGACCTACGAGCAGTACTTC; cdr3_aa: CASSLSPDRATYEQYF
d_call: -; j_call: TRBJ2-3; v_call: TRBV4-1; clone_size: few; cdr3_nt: TGCGCCAGCAGCCCCAGTCCCCGCGCGGCAGATACGCAGTATTTT; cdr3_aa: CASSPSPRAADTQYF
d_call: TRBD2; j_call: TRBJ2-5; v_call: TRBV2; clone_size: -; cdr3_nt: TGTGCCAGCAGTCCCCGTCGGGGGGGAAAAGAGACCCAGTACTTC; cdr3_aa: CASSPRRGGKETQYF
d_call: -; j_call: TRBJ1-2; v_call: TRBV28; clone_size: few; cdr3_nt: TGTGCCAGCAGTGTTATAGGGGCGATTAACTATGGCTACACCTTC; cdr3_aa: CASSVIGAINYGYTF
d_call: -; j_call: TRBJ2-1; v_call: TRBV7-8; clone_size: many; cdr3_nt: TGTGCCAGCAGCTTATTAGCTGATGAGCAGTTCTTC; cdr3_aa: CASSLLADEQFF
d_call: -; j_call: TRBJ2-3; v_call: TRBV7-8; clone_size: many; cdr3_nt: TGTGCCAGCAGCGCTAACATAGCGTCTAGCACAGATACGCAGTATTTT; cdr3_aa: CASSANIASSTDTQYF
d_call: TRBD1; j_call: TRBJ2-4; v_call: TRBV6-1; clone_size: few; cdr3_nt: TGTGCCAGTGGACAGGGCTGGTACTTC; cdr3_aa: CASGQGWYF
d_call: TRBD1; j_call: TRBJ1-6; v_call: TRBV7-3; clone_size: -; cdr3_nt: TGTGCCAGCAGCTTAACAGGGGGACAGGGTAGTTCACCCCTCCACTTT; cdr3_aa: CASSLTGGQGSSPLHF
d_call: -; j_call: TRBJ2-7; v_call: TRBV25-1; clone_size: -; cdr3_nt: TGTGCCACCGCCACGGTTGGATACGAGCAGTACTTC; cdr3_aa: CATATVGYEQYF
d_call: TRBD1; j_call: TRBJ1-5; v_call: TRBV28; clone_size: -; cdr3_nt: TGTGCCAGCAGTCTCCGGGACAGGGGCAATCAGCCCCAGCATTTT; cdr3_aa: CASSLRDRGNQPQHF
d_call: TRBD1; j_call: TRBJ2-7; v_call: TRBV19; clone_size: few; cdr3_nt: TGTGCCAGTAGTCGAATCACAGTCGGACAGGGCATCTACGAGCAGTACTTC; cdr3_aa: CASSRITVGQGIYEQYF
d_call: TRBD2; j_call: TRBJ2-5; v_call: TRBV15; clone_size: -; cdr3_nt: TGTGCCACCAGCAGACCCAAACTTAGCGGGGGGGCCAGTCCAGAGACCCAGTACTTC; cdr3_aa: CATSRPKLSGGASPETQYF
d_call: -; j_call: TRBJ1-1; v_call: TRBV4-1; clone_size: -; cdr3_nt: TGCGCCAGCAGCCAAGATCGAAGTGGGCTCACTGAAGCTTTCTTT; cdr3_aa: CASSQDRSGLTEAFF
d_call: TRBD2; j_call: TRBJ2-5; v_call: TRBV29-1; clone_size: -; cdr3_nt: TGCAGCGTTGAAGGGCTAGCGGGAGGGCAAGAGACCCAGTACTTC; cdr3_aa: CSVEGLAGGQETQYF
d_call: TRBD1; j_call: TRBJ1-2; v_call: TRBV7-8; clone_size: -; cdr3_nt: TGTGCCAGCAGCACCGGGACAGGGGGCGGTCGGGGCTACACCTTC; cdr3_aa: CASSTGTGGGRGYTF
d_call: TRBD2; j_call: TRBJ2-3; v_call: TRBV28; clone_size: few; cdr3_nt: TGTGCCAGCAGTCTCCGGTGGAGGCGGGGAGGGGTAGATACGCAGTATTTT; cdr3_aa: CASSLRWRRGGVDTQYF
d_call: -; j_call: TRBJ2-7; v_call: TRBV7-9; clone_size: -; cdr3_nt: TGTGCCAGCAGCTACCCCGGAGGACCTTTCACCTACGAGCAGTACTTC; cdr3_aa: CASSYPGGPFTYEQYF
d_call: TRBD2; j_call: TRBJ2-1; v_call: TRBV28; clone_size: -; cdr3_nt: TGTGCCAGCAGTCCGGGACTAGCGGGAGACTCCTACAATGAGCAGTTCTTC; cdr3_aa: CASSPGLAGDSYNEQFF
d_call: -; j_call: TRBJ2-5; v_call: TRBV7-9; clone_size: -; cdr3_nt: TGTGCCAGCAGCTCAGGGGACGGTCAAGAGACCCAGTACTTC; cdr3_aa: CASSSGDGQETQYF
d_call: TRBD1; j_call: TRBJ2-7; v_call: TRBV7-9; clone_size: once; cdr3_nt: TGTGCCAGCAGCTTCGACAGGGTGCAGTACTTC; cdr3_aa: CASSFDRVQYF
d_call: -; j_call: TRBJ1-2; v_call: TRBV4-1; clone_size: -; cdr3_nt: TGCGCCAGCAGCCAAGATAGGGGCCTCGGAATAGGCTACACCTTC; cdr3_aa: CASSQDRGLGIGYTF
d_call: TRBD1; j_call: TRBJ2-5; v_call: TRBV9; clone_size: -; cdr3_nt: TGTGCCAGCAGCGTAGACAGGGGGCAGGAGACCCAGTACTTC; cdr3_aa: CASSVDRGQETQYF
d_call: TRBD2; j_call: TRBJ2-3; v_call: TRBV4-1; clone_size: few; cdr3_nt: TGCGCCAGCAGCCAAGTACTAGCGGGGGGGCCGAGGGATACGCAGTATTTT; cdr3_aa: CASSQVLAGGPRDTQYF
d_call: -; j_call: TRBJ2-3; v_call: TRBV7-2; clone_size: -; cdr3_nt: TGTGCCAGCAGCTTAGAGGACGGCACAGATACGCAGTATTTT; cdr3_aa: CASSLEDGTDTQYF
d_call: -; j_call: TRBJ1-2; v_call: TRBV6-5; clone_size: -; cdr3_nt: TGTGCCAGCAGCCTCTCTCACGTAGGAATCTATGGCTACACCTTC; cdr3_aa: CASSLSHVGIYGYTF
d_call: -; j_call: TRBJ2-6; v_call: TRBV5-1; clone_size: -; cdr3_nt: TGCGCCAGCAGCTTGGTACAGGCTGGGGCCAACGTCCTGACTTTC; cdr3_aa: CASSLVQAGANVLTF
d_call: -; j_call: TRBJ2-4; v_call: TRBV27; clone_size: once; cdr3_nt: TGTGCCAGCAGTTTCATCCCGGGGGTCAAAAACATTCAGTACTTC; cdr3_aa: CASSFIPGVKNIQYF
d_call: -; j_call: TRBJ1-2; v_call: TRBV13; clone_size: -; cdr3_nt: TGTGCCAGCAGCACCGCTGAGGGGCTCGATGGCTACACCTTC; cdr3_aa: CASSTAEGLDGYTF
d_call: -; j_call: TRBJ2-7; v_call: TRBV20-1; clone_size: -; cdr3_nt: TGCAGTGCTAGAAATGACTACGAGCAGTACTTC; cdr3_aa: CSARNDYEQYF
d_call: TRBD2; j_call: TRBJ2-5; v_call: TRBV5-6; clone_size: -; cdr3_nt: TGTGCCAGCAGCCAGAGGACTAGCGGAGGGGAGACCCAGTACTTC; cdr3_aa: CASSQRTSGGETQYF
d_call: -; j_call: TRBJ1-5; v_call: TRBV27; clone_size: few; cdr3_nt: TGTGCCAGCAGGAGGGGGTCGAGCAATCAGCCCCAGCATTTT; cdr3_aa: CASRRGSSNQPQHF
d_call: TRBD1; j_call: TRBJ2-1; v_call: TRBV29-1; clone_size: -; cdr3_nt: TGCAGCGTCGGGGGGACAGGGCTCTCCTACAATGAGCAGTTCTTC; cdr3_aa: CSVGGTGLSYNEQFF
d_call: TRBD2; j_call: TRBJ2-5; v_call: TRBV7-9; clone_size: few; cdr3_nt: TGTGCCAGCAGCTTAGGCGGGGGGGCACAAGAGACCCAGTACTTC; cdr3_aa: CASSLGGGAQETQYF
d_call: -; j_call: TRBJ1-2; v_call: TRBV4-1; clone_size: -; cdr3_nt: TGCGCCAGCAGCCAAGATTCGGTCACCCAAGGCTATGGCTACACCTTC; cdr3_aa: CASSQDSVTQGYGYTF
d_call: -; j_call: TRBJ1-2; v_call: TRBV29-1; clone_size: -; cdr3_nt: TGCAGCGTTGAAGATCTTAGGCTGACAAGCAACTATGGCTACACCTTC; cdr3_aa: CSVEDLRLTSNYGYTF
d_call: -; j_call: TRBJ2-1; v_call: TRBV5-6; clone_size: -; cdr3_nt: TGTGCCAGCAGTCCACAGGAAAGCTCCTACAATGAGCAGTTCTTC; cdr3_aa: CASSPQESSYNEQFF
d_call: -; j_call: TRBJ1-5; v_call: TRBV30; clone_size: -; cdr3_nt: TGTGCCTGGAGCTCAGGGATGGGCAATCAGCCCCAGCATTTT; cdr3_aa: CAWSSGMGNQPQHF
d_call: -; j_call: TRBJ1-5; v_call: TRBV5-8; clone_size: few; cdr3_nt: TGTGCCAGCAGCTTGTCCGGGCCAGGGAACCTGCCCCAGCATTTT; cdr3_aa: CASSLSGPGNLPQHF
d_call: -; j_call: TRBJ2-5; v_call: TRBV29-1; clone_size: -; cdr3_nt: TGCAGCGTTGAAGCGAAGGCGGGGCAAGAGACCCAGTACTTC; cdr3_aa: CSVEAKAGQETQYF
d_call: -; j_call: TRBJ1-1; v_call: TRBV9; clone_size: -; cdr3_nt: TGTGCCAGCAGCGTAGTTAGGACAGACAATGCTGAAGCTTTCTTT; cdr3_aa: CASSVVRTDNAEAFF
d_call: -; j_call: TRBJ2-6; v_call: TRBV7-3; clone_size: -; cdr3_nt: TGTGCCAGCAGCCCCCTGGCCGGGGGAGCTGGGGCCAACGTCCTGACTTTC; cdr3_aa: CASSPLAGGAGANVLTF
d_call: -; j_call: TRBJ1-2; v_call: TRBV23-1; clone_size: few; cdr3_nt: TGCGCCAGCAGCCCAGGGTTAAGGGAGTATGGCTACACCTTC; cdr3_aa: CASSPGLREYGYTF
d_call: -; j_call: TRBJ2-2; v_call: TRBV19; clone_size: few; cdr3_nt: TGTGCCAGTGACGGGACTCTGAACACCGGGGAGCTGTTTTTT; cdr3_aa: CASDGTLNTGELFF
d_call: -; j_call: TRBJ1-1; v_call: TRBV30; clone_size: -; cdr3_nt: TGTGCCTGGAGTGTAGTGGGGTCCATGAACACTGAAGCTTTCTTT; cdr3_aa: CAWSVVGSMNTEAFF
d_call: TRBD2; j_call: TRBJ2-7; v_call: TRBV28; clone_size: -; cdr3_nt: TGTGCCAGCAGGGGACTAGCCTACGAGCAGTACTTC; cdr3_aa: CASRGLAYEQYF